Listed below are T cell receptor beta chains from one sample, sequenced in a study of neurological immune-mediated disorders. Using its own MiXCR run on the 5' RACE reads, TCRdb lists one record per CDR3 protein. This sample has 31,000 or so distinct CDR3 sequences, with 4.6% found just once. Specimen: PBMCs. Source of these receptors: a man aged 18 to 29 in good health. The conserved cysteine and the conserved F or W are not part of the CDR3 here.

TRBV20-1	SARVTGQRNTEAF
TRBV20-1	SACPGIHEQY
TRBV7-3	ASSPAGGDTEAF
TRBV3-1	ASSQDQGAGDTQY
TRBV25-1	ASSPTPQELF
TRBV6-5	ASSYSRGSSPLH
TRBV6-1	ASIVTGSGTEAF
TRBV5-1	ASSLQKWDTEAF
TRBV6-6	ASSQPTSGNTIY
TRBV20-1	SARDQTWDTQY
TRBV20-1	SATWNNEQF
TRBV5-5	ASSFTGGRGTEAF
TRBV5-4	ASSSDRDYGYT
TRBV6-2/TRBV6-3	ASSYRGREGELF
TRBV5-1	ASSAASGVTDTQY
TRBV20-1	SARGPSGGGNNEQF
TRBV20-1	SAFRDGGNTIY
TRBV20-1	SAPHPPGQDNEKLF
TRBV6-6	ASSLGESVSGYT
TRBV6-6	ASSTDRAGRAF
TRBV12-3/TRBV12-4	ASSPEMFDGEKLF
TRBV18	ASSPPSRTDTQY
TRBV20-1	SVVSGGMNTEAF
TRBV5-6	ASTRPGATSTDTQY
TRBV7-2	ASSFLGGSYGYT
TRBV6-5	ASSYEGGTEAF
TRBV12-3/TRBV12-4	ASGRLRGNTEAF
TRBV20-1	SARGPATDKGNIQY
TRBV6-4	ASSDSTSGGADTQY
TRBV19	ATSPGTGVGGQETQY
TRBV20-1	SATAGTGGSYEQY
TRBV10-3	AISSSVPVVLGIPGEQY
TRBV5-4	ASRRDRGEETQY
TRBV14	ASSPRRVTEAF
TRBV5-1	ASSLTGTSGANVLT
TRBV7-2	ASSSPGGAKDTQY
TRBV5-1	ASSSNRGMNTEAF